The clone carrying this TCR beta chain was observed at least ten times. What it binds is not known. This sample stems from a study of CD8 T cells in ankylosing spondylitis. Study-wide results and limits: Seemingly characteristic of ankylosing spondylitis blood was a TCR beta motif consisting of about 8 highly homologous variants. Disease-linked clones were CD8+ and relatively rare in peripheral blood. Significant enrichment of disease-linked clones was reportedly seen in matched ankylosing spondylitis synovial fluid.

Germline CDR1 reads LGHDT; CDR2 reads YNNKEL (reference sequence). Trimming removed 1 base from V and 1 base from J, with 8 bases in between. The CDR3 length is 15 residues. Researchers built TCR beta libraries using quantitative 5'-RACE with molecular barcodes. TCRdb recomputed calls from the 5' RACE reads with MiXCR, one row per CDR3 protein. The sample includes some 200,000 distinct CDR3 sequences, roughly 18% seen only once; the top ten take more than 3.5%. The clonotype originates from a male donor aged 5 to 29 with ankylosing spondylitis or in good health (not recorded which). The sample consisted of blood, either unsorted or a sorted T cell fraction (not recorded which). The J gene is TRBJ2-1, the V gene TRBV3-1, with a possible D match to TRBD1 (5 bases). DNA of the CDR3: TGTGCCAGCAGCCAAGGTCAGGGATCCTACAATGAGCAGTTCTTC. It yields the protein CASSQGQGSYNEQFF.